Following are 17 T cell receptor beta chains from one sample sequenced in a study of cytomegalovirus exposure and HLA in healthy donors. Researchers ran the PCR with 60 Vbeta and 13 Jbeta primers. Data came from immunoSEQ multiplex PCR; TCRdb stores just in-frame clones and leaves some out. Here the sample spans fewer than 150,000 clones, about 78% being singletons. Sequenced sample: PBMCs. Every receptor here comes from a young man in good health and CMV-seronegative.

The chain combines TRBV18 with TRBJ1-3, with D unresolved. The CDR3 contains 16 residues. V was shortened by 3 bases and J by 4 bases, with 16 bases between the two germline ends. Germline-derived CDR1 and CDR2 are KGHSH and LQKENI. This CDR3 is CASSPAVGRRGNTIYF. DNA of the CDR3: TGTGCCAGCTCACCGGCCGTGGGGAGGAGGGGAAACACCATATATTTT. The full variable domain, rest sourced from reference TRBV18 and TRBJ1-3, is NAGVMQNPRHLVRRRGQEARLRCSPMKGHSHVYWYRQLPEEGLKFMVYLQKENIIDESGMPKERFSAEFPKEGPSILRIQQVVRGDSAAYFCASSPAVGRRGNTIYFGEGSWLTVV.

CDR3 region: CASSIGSRGEETQYF. The CDR3 coding sequence is TGTGCCAGTAGTATTGGATCGCGAGGAGAAGAGACCCAGTACTTC. The rearrangement joins TRBV19 to TRBJ2-5; D is unresolved. This CDR3 contains 15 residues. V was trimmed by 3 bases and J by 3 bases, leaving 14 bases between them. CDR1 and CDR2 (germline): LNHDA, SQIVND (reference sequence).

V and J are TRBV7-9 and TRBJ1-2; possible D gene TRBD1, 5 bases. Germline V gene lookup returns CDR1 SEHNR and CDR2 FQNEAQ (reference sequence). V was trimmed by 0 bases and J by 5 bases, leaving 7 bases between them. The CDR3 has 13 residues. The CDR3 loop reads CASSLAQGYGYTF. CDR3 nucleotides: TGTGCCAGCAGCTTAGCTCAGGGTTATGGCTACACCTTC.

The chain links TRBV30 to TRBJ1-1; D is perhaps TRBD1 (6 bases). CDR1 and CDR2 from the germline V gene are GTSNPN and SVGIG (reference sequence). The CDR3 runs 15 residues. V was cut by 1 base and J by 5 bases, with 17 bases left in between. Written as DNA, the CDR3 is TGTGCCTGGAGTGCAAGGGGGTGGGGGCAGACTGAAGCTTTCTTT. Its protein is CAWSARGWGQTEAFF. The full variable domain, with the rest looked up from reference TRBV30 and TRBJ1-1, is SQTIHQWPATLVQPVGSPLSLECTVEGTSNPNLYWYRQAAGRGLQLLFYSVGIGQISSEVPQNLSASRPQDRQFILSSKKLLLSDSGFYLCAWSARGWGQTEAFFGQGTRLTVV.

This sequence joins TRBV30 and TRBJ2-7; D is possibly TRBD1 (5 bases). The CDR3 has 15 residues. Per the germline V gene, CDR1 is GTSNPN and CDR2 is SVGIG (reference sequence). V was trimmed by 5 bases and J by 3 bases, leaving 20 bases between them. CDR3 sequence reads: CAWAPPQGYGYEQYF. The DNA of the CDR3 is TGTGCCTGGGCTCCACCCCAGGGCTACGGCTACGAGCAGTACTTC.

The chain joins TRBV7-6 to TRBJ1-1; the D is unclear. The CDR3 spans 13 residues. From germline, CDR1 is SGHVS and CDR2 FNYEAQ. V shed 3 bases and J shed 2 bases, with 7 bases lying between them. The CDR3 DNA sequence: TGTGCCAGCAGCTTCGCAGGCAACACTGAAGCTTTCTTT. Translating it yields CASSFAGNTEAFF.

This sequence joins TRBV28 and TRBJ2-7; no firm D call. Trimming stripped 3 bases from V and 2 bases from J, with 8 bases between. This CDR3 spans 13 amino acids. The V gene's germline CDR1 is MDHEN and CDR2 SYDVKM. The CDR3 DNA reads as TGTGCCAGCAGTTTCCCTGGCACCTACGAGCAGTACTTC. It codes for CASSFPGTYEQYF.

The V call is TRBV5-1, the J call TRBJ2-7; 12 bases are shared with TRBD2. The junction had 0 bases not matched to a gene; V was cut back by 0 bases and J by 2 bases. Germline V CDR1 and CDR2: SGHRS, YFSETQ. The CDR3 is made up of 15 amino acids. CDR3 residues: CASSLGLAGAYEQYF. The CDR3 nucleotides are TGCGCCAGCAGCTTGGGACTAGCGGGGGCCTACGAGCAGTACTTC.

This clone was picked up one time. In nucleotides, the CDR3 is TGTGCTAGTGGCCCAGGGTCTGGCAGGGCTAATTCCAATGAGCAGTTCTTC. Translating gives CASGPGSGRANSNEQFF. The chain couples TRBV12-5 to TRBJ2-1; perhaps TRBD1 as D (5 bases). CDR1 LGHNT and CDR2 FRNRAP come from the germline V gene. Between the trimmed V and J ends, which lost 6 bases and 6 bases, there was a span of 24 bases. The CDR3 length is 17 residues. Full variable domain (outside the CDR3, taken from reference TRBV12-5 and TRBJ2-1): DARVTQTPRHKVTEMGQEVTMRCQPILGHNTVFWYRQTMMQGLELLAYFRNRAPLDDSGMPKDRFSAEMPDATLATLKIQPSEPRDSAVYFCASGPGSGRANSNEQFFGPGTRLTVL.

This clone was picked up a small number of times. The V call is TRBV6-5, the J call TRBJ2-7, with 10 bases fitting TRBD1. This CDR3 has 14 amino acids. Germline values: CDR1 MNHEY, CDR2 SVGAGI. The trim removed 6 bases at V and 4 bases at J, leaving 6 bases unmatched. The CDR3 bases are TGTGCCAGCAGCGAGACAGGGGGCGTTTACGAGCAGTACTTC. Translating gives CASSETGGVYEQYF.

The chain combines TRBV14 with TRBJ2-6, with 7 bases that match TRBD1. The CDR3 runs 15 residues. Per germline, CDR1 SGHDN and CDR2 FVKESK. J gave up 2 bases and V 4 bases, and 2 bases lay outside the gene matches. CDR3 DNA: TGTGCCAGCAGCCGACAGGGTGCTGGGGCCAACGTCCTGACTTTC. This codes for CASSRQGAGANVLTF.

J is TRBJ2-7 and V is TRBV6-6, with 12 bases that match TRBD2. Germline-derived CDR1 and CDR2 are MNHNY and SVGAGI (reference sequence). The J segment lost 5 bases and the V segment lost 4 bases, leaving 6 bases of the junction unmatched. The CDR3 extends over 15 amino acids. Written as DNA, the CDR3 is TGTGCCAGCAGTTTACTCGGGACTAGCGGGCACGAGCAGTACTTC. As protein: CASSLLGTSGHEQYF.

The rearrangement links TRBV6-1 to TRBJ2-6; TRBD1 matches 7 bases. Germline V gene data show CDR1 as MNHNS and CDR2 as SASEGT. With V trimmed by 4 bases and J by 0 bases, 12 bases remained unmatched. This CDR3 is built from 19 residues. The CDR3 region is CASSGRTGITLSGANVLTF. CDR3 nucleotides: TGTGCCAGCAGTGGACGGACAGGCATAACACTCTCTGGGGCCAACGTCCTGACTTTC.

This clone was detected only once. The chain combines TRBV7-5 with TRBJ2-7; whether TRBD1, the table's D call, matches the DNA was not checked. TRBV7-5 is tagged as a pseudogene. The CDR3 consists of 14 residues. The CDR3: CAKGWYRGLGEQYF. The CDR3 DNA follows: TGTGCCAAGGGTTGGTACAGGGGGCTCGGCGAGCAGTACTTC.

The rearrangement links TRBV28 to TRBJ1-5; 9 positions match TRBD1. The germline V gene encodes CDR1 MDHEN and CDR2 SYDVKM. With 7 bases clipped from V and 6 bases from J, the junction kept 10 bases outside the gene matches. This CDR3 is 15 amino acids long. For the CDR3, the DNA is TGTGCCAGCACCACAGAGGGACAGGGTATTCAGCCCCAGCATTTT. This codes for CASTTEGQGIQPQHF. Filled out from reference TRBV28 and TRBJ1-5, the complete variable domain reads DVKVTQSSRYLVKRTGEKVFLECVQDMDHENMFWYRQDPGLGLRLIYFSYDVKMKEKGDIPEGYSVSREKKERFSLILESASTNQTSMYLCASTTEGQGIQPQHFGDGTRLSIL.

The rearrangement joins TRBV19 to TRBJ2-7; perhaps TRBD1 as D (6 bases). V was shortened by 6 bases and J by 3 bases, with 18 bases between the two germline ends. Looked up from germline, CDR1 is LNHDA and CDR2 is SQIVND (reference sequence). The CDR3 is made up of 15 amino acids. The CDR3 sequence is CASRPATGFDYEQYF. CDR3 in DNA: TGTGCCAGTAGACCGGCTACAGGGTTTGACTACGAGCAGTACTTC.

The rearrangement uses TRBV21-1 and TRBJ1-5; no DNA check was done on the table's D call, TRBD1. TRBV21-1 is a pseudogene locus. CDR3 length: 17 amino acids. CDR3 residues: CASSKRWASPPDQPQHF. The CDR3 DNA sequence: TGTGCCAGCAGCAAAAGGTGGGCAAGTCCTCCGGATCAGCCCCAGCATTTT.